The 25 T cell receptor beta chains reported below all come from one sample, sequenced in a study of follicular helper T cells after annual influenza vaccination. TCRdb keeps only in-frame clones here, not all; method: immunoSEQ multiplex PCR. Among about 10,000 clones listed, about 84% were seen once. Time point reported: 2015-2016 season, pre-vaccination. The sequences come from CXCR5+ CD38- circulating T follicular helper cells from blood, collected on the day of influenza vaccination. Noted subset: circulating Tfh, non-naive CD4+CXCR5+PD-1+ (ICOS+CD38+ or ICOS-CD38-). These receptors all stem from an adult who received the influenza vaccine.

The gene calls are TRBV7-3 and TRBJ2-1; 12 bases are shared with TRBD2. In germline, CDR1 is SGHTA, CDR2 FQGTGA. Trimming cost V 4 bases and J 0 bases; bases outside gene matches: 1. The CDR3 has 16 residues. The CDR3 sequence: CASSWTSGVSYNEQFF. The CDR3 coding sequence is TGTGCCAGCAGCTGGACTAGCGGGGTCTCCTACAATGAGCAGTTCTTC.

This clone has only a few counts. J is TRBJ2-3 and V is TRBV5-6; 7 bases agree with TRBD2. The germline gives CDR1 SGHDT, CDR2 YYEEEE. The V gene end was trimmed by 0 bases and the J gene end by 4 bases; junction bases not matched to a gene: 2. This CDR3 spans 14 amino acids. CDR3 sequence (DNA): TGTGCCAGCAGCTTGGGGGGGAGGGCAGATACGCAGTATTTT. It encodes CASSLGGRADTQYF. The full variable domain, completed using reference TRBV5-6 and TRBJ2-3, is DAGVTQSPTHLIKTRGQQVTLRCSPKSGHDTVSWYQQALGQGPQFIFQYYEEEERQRGNFPDRFSGHQFPNYSSELNVNALLLGDSALYLCASSLGGRADTQYFGPGTRLTVL.

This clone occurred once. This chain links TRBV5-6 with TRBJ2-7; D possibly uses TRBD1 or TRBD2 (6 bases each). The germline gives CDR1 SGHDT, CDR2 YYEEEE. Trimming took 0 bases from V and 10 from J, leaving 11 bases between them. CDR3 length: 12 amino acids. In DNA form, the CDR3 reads TGTGCCAGCAGCTTGGCCGGGGGCTTTCAGTACTTC. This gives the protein CASSLAGGFQYF.

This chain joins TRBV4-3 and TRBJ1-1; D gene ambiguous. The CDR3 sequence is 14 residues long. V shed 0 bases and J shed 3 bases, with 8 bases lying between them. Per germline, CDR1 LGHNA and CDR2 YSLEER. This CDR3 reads CASSQEMGDTEAFF. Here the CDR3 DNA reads TGCGCCAGCAGCCAAGAGATGGGCGACACTGAAGCTTTCTTT.

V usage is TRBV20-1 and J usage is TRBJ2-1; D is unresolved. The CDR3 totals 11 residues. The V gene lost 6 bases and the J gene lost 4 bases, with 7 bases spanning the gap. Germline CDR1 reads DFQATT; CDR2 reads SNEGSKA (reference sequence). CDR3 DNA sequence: TGCAGTGCCAGGAATTACAATGAGCAGTTCTTC. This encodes CSARNYNEQFF.

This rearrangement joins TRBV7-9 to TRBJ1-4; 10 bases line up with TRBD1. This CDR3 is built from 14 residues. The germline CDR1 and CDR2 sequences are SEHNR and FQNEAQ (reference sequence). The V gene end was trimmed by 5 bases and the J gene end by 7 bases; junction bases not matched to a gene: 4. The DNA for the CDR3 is TGTGCCAGCAGCGAGGGACAGGGGCTTGAAAAACTGTTTTTT. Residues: CASSEGQGLEKLFF. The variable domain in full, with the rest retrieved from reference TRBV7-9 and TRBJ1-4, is DTGVSQNPRHKITKRGQNVTFRCDPISEHNRLYWYRQTLGQGPEFLTYFQNEAQLEKSRLLSDRFSAERPKGSFSTLEIQRTEQGDSAMYLCASSEGQGLEKLFFGSGTQLSVL.

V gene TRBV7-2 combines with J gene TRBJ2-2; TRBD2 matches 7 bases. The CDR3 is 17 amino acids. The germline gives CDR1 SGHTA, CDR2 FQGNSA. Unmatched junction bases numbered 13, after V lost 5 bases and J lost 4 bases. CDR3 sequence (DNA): TGTGCCAGCAGCCCAGCGGGTAGGGCTAGCGGCACCGGGGAGCTGTTTTTT. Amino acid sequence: CASSPAGRASGTGELFF.

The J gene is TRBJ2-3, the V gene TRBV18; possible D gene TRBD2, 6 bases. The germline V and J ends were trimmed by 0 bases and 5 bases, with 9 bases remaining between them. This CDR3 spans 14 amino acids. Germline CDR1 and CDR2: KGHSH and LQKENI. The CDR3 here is CASSPPAGIDTQYF. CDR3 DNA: TGTGCCAGCTCACCACCGGCGGGGATAGATACGCAGTATTTT.

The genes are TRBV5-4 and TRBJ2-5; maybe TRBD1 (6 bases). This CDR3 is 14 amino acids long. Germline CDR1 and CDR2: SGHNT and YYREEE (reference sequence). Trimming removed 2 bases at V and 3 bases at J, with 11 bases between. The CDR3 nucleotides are TGTGCCAGCAGCTTCACAGGGCGTAAAGAGACCCAGTACTTC. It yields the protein CASSFTGRKETQYF.

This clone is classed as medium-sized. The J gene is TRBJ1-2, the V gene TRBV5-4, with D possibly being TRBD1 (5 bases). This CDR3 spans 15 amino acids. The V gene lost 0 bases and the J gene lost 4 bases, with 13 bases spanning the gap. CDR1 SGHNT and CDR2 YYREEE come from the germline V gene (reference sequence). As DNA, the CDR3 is TGTGCCAGCAGCTTGGGGCAGGGCGGGGTCTATGGCTACACCTTC. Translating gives CASSLGQGGVYGYTF.

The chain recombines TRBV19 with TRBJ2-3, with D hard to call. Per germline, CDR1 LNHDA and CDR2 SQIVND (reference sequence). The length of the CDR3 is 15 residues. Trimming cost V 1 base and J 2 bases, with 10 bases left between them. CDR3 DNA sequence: TGTGCCAGTAGTATAGGGCGCAGGTTCACAGATACGCAGTATTTT. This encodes CASSIGRRFTDTQYF.

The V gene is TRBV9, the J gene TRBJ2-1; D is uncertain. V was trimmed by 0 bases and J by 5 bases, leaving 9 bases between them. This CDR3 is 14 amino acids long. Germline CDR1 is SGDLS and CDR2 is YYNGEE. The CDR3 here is CASSVAGQDNEQFF. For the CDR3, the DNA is TGTGCCAGCAGCGTAGCTGGGCAGGACAATGAGCAGTTCTTC. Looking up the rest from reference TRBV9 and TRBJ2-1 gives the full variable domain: DSGVTQTPKHLITATGQRVTLRCSPRSGDLSVYWYQQSLDQGLQFLIQYYNGEERAKGNILERFSAQQFPDLHSELNLSSLELGDSALYFCASSVAGQDNEQFFGPGTRLTVL.

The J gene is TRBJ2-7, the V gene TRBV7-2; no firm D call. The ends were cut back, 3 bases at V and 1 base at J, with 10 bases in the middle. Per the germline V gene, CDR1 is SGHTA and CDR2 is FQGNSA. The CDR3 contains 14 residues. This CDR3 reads CASSFLETSYEQYF. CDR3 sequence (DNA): TGTGCCAGCAGCTTTCTAGAAACTTCCTACGAGCAGTACTTC.

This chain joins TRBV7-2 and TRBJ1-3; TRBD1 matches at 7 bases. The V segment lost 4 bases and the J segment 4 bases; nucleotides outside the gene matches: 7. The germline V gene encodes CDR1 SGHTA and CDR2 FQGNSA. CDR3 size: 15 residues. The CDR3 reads CASSYSTGTGNTIYF. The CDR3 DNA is TGTGCCAGCAGCTACTCGACAGGGACGGGAAACACCATATATTTT. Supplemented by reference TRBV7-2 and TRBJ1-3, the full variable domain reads GAGVSQSPSNKVTEKGKDVELRCDPISGHTALYWYRQSLGQGLEFLIYFQGNSAPDKSGLPSDRFSAERTGGSVSTLTIQRTQQEDSAVYLCASSYSTGTGNTIYFGEGSWLTVV.

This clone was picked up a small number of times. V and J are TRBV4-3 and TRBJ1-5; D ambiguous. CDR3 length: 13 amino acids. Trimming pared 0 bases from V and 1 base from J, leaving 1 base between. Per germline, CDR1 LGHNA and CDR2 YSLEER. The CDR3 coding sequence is TGCGCCAGCAGCCAAGACAGCAATCAGCCCCAGCATTTT. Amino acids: CASSQDSNQPQHF.

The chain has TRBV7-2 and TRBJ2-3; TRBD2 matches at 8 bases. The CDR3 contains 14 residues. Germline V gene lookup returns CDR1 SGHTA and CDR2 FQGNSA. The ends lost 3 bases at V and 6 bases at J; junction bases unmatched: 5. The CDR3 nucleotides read TGTGCCAGCAGCTTGGGACTAGACAGTGATACGCAGTATTTT. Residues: CASSLGLDSDTQYF.

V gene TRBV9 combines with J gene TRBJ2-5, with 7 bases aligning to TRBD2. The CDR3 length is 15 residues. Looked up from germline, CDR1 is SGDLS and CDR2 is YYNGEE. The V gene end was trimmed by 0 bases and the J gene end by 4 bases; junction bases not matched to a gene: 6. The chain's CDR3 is CASSVGWGGTETQYF. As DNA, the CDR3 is TGTGCCAGCAGCGTAGGGTGGGGGGGGACAGAGACCCAGTACTTC. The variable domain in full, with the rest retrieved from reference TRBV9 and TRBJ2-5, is DSGVTQTPKHLITATGQRVTLRCSPRSGDLSVYWYQQSLDQGLQFLIQYYNGEERAKGNILERFSAQQFPDLHSELNLSSLELGDSALYFCASSVGWGGTETQYFGPGTRLLVL.

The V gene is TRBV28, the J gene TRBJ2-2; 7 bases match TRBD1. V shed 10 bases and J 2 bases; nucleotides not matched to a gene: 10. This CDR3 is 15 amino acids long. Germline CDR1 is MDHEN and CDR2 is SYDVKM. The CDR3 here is CATKRDRANTGELFF. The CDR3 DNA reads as TGTGCCACCAAGAGAGACAGGGCAAACACCGGGGAGCTGTTTTTT.

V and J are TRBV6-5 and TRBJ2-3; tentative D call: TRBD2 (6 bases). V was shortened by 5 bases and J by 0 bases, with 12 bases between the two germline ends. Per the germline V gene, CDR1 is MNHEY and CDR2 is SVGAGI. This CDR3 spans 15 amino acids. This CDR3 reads CASSLQGGSTDTQYF. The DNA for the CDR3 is TGTGCCAGCAGTCTCCAGGGAGGTAGCACAGATACGCAGTATTTT.

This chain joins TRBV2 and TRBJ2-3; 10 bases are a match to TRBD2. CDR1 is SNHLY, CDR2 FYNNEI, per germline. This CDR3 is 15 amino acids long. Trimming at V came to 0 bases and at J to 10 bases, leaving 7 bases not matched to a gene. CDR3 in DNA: TGTGCCAGCAGTGAAGCTAGCGGGGGGCCCAACGCGCAGTATTTT. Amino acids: CASSEASGGPNAQYF.

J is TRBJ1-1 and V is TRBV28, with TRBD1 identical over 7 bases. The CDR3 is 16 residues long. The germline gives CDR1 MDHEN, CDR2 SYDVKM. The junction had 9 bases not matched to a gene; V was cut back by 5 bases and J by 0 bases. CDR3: CASSLNRGNMNTEAFF. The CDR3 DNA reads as TGTGCCAGCAGTCTCAACAGGGGAAACATGAACACTGAAGCTTTCTTT.

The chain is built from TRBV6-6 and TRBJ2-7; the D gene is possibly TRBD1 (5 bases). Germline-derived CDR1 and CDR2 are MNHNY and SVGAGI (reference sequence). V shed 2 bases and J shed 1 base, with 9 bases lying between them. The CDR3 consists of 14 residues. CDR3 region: CASSYRQSSYEQYF. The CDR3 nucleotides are TGTGCCAGCAGTTACAGACAGTCATCCTACGAGCAGTACTTC.

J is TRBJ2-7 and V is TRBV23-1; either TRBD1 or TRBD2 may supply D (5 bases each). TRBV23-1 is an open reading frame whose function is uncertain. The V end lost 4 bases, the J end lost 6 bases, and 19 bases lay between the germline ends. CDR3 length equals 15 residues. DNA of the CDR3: TGCGCCAGCAGTCCCTCAGGGTGGAGGCGAATCGAGCAGTACTTC. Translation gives CASSPSGWRRIEQYF.

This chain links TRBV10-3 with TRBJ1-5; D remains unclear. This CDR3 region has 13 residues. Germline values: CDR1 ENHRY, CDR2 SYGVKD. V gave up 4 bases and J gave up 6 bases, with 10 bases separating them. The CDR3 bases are TGTGCCATCAGTGGAGGGAACCTTCAGCCCCAGCATTTT. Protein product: CAISGGNLQPQHF.

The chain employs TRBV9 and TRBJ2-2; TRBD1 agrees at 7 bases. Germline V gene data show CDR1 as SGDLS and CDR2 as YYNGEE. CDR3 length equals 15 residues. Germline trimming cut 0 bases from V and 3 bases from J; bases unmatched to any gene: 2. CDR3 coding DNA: TGTGCCAGCAGCGTAGCTACAGGGGACACCGGGGAGCTGTTTTTT. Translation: CASSVATGDTGELFF. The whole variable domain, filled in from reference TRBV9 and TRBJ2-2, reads DSGVTQTPKHLITATGQRVTLRCSPRSGDLSVYWYQQSLDQGLQFLIQYYNGEERAKGNILERFSAQQFPDLHSELNLSSLELGDSALYFCASSVATGDTGELFFGEGSRLTVL.